The sample holds many counts of the clone carrying this T cell receptor (beta chain). The data are from a study of T cells in Graves' hyperthyroidism and ophthalmopathy. Study-wide context: Before any treatment, at initial diagnosis, peripheral blood was collected.

Trimming pared 4 bases from V and 1 base from J, leaving 15 bases between. CDR1 and CDR2 from the germline V gene are PRHDT and FYEKMQ (reference sequence). CDR3 length equals 16 residues. With a duration under 2 months, the hyperthyroidism was newly diagnosed in patients aged 18 to 65. PBMCs were derived from about 10 ml fresh peripheral blood. RNA transcripts yielded amplified TCR beta CDR3 regions. TCR CDR3 regions were first amplified by RT-PCR with HTBI primers. MiXCR, run by TCRdb on the multiplex PCR reads, gives a single entry per CDR3 protein. The repertoire includes about 360,000 distinct CDR3 sequences, about 13% of them detected once, and less than 10% sits in the top ten.

The chain employs TRBV13 and TRBJ2-3; a possible D gene is TRBD2 (5 bases). Sequenced material: blood. This receptor was taken from a young woman with Graves' hyperthyroidism. CDR3 bases: TGTGCCAGCAGCTCCCGAGGGCTAGCTGGCACAGATACGCAGTATTTT. The encoded protein is CASSSRGLAGTDTQYF.